A selection of T cell receptor beta chains follows, all from one sample in a study of PD-1 blockade in classical Hodgkin lymphoma. The data were produced by immunoSEQ multiplex PCR, yet TCRdb's version contains in-frame clones alone and is incomplete. The sample shows about 27,000 clones, about two thirds of them seen only once. Source: peripheral blood mononuclear cells (PBMCs), taken before the fourth cycle of nivolumab. The source of these receptors is a human donor with classical Hodgkin lymphoma. Each CDR3 is given with its conserved first and last residue. The D gene is left open where the match is weak. Not every row has a clone size; where given, it reads once, few, many or a size class.

D	J	V	size	DNA	CDR3
.	TRBJ1-4	TRBV18	.	TGTGCCAGCTCGTCGGGATCCCGGGGGGAAAAACTGTTTTTT	CASSSGSRGEKLFF
.	TRBJ1-1	TRBV19	few	TGTGCCAGTAGTATTTATTACAGGGCGGCGGGGAACACTGAAGCTTTCTTT	CASSIYYRAAGNTEAFF
TRBD1	TRBJ2-4	TRBV28	few	TGTGCCAGCAGTTCCCCGGGACAGGGTAGGGACATTCAGTACTTC	CASSSPGQGRDIQYF
TRBD2	TRBJ2-3	TRBV5-1	few	TGCGCCAGCACCCCGGGACTAGCGGACCACACAGATACGCAGTATTTT	CASTPGLADHTDTQYF
TRBD2	TRBJ2-1	TRBV29-1	.	TGCAGCGTTGAAGGGCTAGCGGGAGGGCAATCCTCCTACAATGAGCAGTTCTTC	CSVEGLAGGQSSYNEQFF
TRBD1	TRBJ1-5	TRBV30	medium-sized	TGTGCCTGGAGCCGGGACAGGAATCAGCCCCAGCATTTT	CAWSRDRNQPQHF
TRBD2	TRBJ2-2	TRBV7-2	.	TGTGCCAGCAGCTTATTACCCCTGACTAGCGGGGGGAACACCGGGGAGCTGTTTTTT	CASSLLPLTSGGNTGELFF
.	TRBJ2-1	TRBV28	few	TGTGCCAGCAGCCCGAGCTCCTACAATGAGCAGTTCTTC	CASSPSSYNEQFF
.	TRBJ2-3	TRBV5-1	.	TGCGCCAGCACCCAGGGATCTAGCACAGATACGCAGTATTTT	CASTQGSSTDTQYF
.	TRBJ2-3	TRBV7-7	.	TGTGCTAGCAGCTTAGGGGGGGCGACAGATACGCAGTATTTT	CASSLGGATDTQYF
.	TRBJ2-7	TRBV28	once	TGTGCCAGCAGTTTCCTTGGACAGTACCATATCTTC	CASSFLGQYHIF
TRBD2	TRBJ2-7	TRBV6-5	.	TGTGCCAGCAGGCGTAGCGGGGCTGTCTCCTACGAGCAGTACTTC	CASRRSGAVSYEQYF